The entry that follows covers one TCR beta chain sequence. Its antigen is currently unknown. The data were taken from a study of cytomegalovirus exposure and HLA in healthy donors. The V gene's germline CDR1 is SGHRS and CDR2 YFSETQ. The J segment lost 5 bases and the V segment lost 2 bases, leaving 5 bases of the junction unmatched. CDR3 size: 14 residues. Study-wide points: Accurate prediction of HLA-A and HLA-B alleles (for most subjects) was reportedly achieved from TCR beta sequences. In a later analysis, an Asian-associated ancestry cluster reportedly showed fewer N-insertions than the approximately 620-donor mean.

Primers for the PCR totalled 60 Vbeta and 13 Jbeta. The protocol was immunoSEQ multiplex PCR, while the TCRdb copy is restricted to in-frame clones and leaves out a portion. Here the sample spans some 180,000 clones, about four fifths being singletons. The sequence was collected from a woman in her twenties or thirties in good health and CMV-seronegative. This sequence joins TRBV5-1 and TRBJ2-5, with 8 bases fitting TRBD2. Sequenced input: PBMCs. The chain's CDR3 is CASSLGTSLETQYF. Written as DNA, the CDR3 is TGCGCCAGCAGCTTAGGGACTAGTCTGGAGACCCAGTACTTC.